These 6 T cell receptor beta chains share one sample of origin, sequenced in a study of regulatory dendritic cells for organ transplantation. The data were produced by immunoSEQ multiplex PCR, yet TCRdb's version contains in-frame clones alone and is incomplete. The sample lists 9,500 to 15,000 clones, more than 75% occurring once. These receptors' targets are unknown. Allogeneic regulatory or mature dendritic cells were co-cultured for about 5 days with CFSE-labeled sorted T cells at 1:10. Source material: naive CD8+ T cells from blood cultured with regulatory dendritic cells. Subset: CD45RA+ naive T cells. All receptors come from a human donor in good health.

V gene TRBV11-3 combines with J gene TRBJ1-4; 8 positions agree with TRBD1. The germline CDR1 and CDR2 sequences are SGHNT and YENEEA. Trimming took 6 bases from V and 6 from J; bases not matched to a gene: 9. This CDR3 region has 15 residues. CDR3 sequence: CASSSSGGRDEKLFF. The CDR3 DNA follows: TGTGCCAGCAGTTCCTCAGGGGGCAGGGATGAAAAACTGTTTTTT.

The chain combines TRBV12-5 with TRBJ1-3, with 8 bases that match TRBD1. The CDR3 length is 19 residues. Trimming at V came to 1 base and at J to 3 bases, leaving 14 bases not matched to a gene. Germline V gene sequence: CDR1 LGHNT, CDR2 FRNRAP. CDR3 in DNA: TGTGCTAGTGGTTTGGCCGGAACCCGGACAGGGCTATTTGGAAACACCATATATTTT. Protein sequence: CASGLAGTRTGLFGNTIYF.

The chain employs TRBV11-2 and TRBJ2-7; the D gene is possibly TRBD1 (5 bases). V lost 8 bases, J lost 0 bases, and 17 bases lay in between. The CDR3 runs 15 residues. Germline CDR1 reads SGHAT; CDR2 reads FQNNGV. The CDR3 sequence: CASVPLTVSSYEQYF. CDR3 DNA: TGTGCCAGCGTCCCACTGACAGTTAGCTCCTACGAGCAGTACTTC.

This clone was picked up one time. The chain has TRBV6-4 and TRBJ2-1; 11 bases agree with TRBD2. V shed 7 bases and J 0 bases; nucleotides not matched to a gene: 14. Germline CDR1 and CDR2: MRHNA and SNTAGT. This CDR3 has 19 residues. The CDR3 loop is CASIPPTSGALSSYNEQFF. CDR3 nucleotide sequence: TGTGCCAGCATCCCGCCGACTAGCGGGGCCCTGAGCTCCTACAATGAGCAGTTCTTC.

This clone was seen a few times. In nucleotides, the CDR3 is TGTGCCAGCAGCTTTGACAAAGGGGGTTCACCCCTCCACTTT. Protein: CASSFDKGGSPLHF. The gene calls are TRBV5-6 and TRBJ1-6, with D tentatively TRBD1 (6 bases). Trimming cost V 2 bases and J 9 bases, with 12 bases left between them. CDR1 and CDR2 (germline): SGHDT, YYEEEE. The CDR3 extends over 14 amino acids.

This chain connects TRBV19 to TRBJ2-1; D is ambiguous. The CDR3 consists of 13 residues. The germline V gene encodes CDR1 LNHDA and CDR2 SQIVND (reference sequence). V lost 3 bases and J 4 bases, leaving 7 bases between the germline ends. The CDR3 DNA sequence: TGTGCCAGTAGTATGGCTGGTTACAATGAGCAGTTCTTC. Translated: CASSMAGYNEQFF.